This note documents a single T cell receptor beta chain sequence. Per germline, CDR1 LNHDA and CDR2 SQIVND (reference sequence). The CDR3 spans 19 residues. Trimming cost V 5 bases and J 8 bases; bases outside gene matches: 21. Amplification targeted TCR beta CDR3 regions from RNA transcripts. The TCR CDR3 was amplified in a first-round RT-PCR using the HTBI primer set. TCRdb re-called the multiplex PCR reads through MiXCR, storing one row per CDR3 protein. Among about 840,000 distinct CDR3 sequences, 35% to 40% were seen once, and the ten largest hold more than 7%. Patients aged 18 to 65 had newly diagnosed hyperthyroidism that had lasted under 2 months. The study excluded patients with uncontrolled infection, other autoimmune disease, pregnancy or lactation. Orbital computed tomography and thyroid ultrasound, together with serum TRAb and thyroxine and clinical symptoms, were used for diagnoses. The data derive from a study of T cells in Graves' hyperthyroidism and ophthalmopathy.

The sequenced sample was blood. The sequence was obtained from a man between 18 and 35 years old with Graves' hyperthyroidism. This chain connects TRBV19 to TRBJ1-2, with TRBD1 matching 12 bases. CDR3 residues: CASSLAPTGTGGALRGYTF. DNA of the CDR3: TGTGCCAGTAGTCTCGCCCCTACCGGGACAGGGGGCGCCCTGAGAGGCTACACCTTC.